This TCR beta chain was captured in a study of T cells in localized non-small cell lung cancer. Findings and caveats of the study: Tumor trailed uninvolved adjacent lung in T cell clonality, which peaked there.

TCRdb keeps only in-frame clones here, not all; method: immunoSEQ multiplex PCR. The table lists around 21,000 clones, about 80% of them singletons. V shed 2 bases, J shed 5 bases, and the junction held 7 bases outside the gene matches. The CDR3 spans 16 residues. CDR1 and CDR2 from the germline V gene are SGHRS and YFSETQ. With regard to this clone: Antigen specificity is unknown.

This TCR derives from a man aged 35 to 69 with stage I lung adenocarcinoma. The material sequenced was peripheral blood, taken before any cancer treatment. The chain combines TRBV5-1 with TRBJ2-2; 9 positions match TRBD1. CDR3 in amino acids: CASSFWTGAGTGELFF. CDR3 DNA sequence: TGCGCCAGCAGCTTCTGGACAGGGGCGGGTACCGGGGAGCTGTTTTTT. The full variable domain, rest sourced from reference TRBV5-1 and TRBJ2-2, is KAGVTQTPRYLIKTRGQQVTLSCSPISGHRSVSWYQQTPGQGLQFLFEYFSETQRNKGNFPGRFSGRQFSNSRSEMNVSTLELGDSALYLCASSFWTGAGTGELFFGEGSRLTVL.